This TCR beta chain was obtained from a study of T cell repertoires in cytomegalovirus infection. Study context: Matching HLA type and CMV infection were both indicated by public TCR beta signatures.

TCRdb analysed the reads with MiXCR anew, one entry per CDR3 protein. The sample carries approximately 550,000 distinct CDR3 sequences, about 15% recorded once. The CDR3 has 14 amino acids. V shed 5 bases, J shed 13 bases, and the junction held 12 bases outside the gene matches. Per the germline V gene, CDR1 is MDHEN and CDR2 is SYDVKM. Study results and limitations: Carriers of CMV plus the relevant HLA were identified by cumulative public TCR beta family frequency. There were HLA-C-restricted CMV-specific TCR beta clonotypes dominating the ex vivo response.

This clonotype was found a few times. Its specificity is not known. The chain uses TRBV28 and TRBJ2-1; 9 positions match TRBD1. The receptor comes from a human donor in good health (CMV status not recorded). Some clones in this sample may be carry-over from other donors' samples. What was sequenced was CD8+ T cells from PBMCs. The CDR3 is CASSPTRTGESQFF. CDR3 nucleotide sequence: TGTGCCAGCAGTCCAACTCGGACAGGGGAGTCACAGTTCTTC.